The clone carrying this TCR beta chain was seen at least ten times. Antigen: not known. Researchers amplified the TCR beta CDR3 regions from RNA transcripts. First-round RT-PCR targeting the TCR CDR3 was performed with the HTBI primer set. TCRdb redid the calling of the multiplex PCR reads with MiXCR, one entry per CDR3 protein. The sample yields 450,000 to 650,000 distinct CDR3 sequences, around 21% seen once. The data were taken from a study of T cells in Graves' hyperthyroidism and ophthalmopathy. Graves' hyperthyroidism was deemed stable absent ophthalmopathy progression within 18 months. Hyperthyroidism had been newly diagnosed in patients aged 18 to 65, and its duration was under 2 months. Lactation, pregnancy, other autoimmune disease or uncontrolled infection excluded patients. Points from the study as a whole: Ophthalmopathy stood apart from stable hyperthyroidism in a 13 V-J model.

CDR1 and CDR2 from the germline V gene are MNHEY and SVGEGT. The CDR3 has 18 amino acids. Deletions cut 0 bases from V and 2 bases from J, with 20 bases between. The TCR was taken from a man younger than 35 with Graves' hyperthyroidism. The sequenced sample was blood. The chain is built from TRBV6-2 or TRBV6-3 and TRBJ2-7; D is tentatively TRBD1 or TRBD2 (5 bases each). The CDR3 region is CASSYSPLRNGATYEQYF. The CDR3 coding sequence is TGTGCCAGCAGTTACTCTCCTCTGCGAAACGGGGCGACCTACGAGCAGTACTTC.